The 23 T cell receptor beta chains below all came from one sample that was sequenced in a study of somatic mutations in cytotoxic T cells in rheumatoid arthritis. TCRdb's copy holds only in-frame clones and misses some; the assay was immunoSEQ multiplex PCR. The repertoire holds over 2,000 clones, with around 76% as singletons. The specimen sequenced was CD8+ T cells sorted from blood. The receptors were gathered from a woman aged 40 to 49 with rheumatoid arthritis.

This chain joins TRBV11-2 and TRBJ1-5, with a possible D match to TRBD1 (6 bases). The CDR3 runs 15 residues. Germline assignment: CDR1 SGHAT and CDR2 FQNNGV. With 3 bases removed from V and 0 bases from J, the gap between germline ends came to 9 bases. The CDR3 nucleotides read TGTGCCAGCAGCTTGGGGGCCGCTAGCAATCAGCCCCAGCATTTT. Translating it yields CASSLGAASNQPQHF. Drawing the rest from reference TRBV11-2 and TRBJ1-5, the complete variable domain is EAGVAQSPRYKIIEKRQSVAFWCNPISGHATLYWYQQILGQGPKLLIQFQNNGVVDDSQLPKDRFSAERLKGVDSTLKIQPAKLEDSAVYLCASSLGAASNQPQHFGDGTRLSIL.

There are a few counts of this clone. V is TRBV30 and J is TRBJ1-1, with D unresolved. This CDR3 contains 14 residues. Trimming stripped 2 bases from V and 0 bases from J, with 10 bases between. Germline CDR1 and CDR2: GTSNPN and SVGIG (reference sequence). CDR3 sequence (DNA): TGTGCCTGGAGTTCTACAGCCCTGAACACTGAAGCTTTCTTT. It yields the protein CAWSSTALNTEAFF.

The DNA of the CDR3 is TGCAGCGTTGAAGATGTTATGGGACAGGGAATTGAAGCTTTCTTT. Protein: CSVEDVMGQGIEAFF. This chain joins TRBV29-1 and TRBJ1-1; 9 nucleotides align to TRBD1. CDR1 SQVTM and CDR2 ANQGSEA come from the germline V gene. V lost 0 bases and J lost 7; bases outside the gene matches: 9. CDR3 length: 15 residues. Combining the CDR3 with reference TRBV29-1 and TRBJ1-1 gives the whole variable domain SAVISQKPSRDICQRGTSLTIQCQVDSQVTMMFWYRQQPGQSLTLIATANQGSEATYESGFVIDKFPISRPNLTFSTLTVSNMSPEDSSIYLCSVEDVMGQGIEAFFGQGTRLTVV.

The V and J genes are TRBV20-1 and TRBJ1-1; no clear D. This CDR3 is 11 amino acids long. CDR1 DFQATT and CDR2 SNEGSKA come from the germline V gene (reference sequence). Trimming removed 5 bases from V and 3 bases from J, with 7 bases in between. CDR3 amino acids: CSALSDTEAFF. CDR3 nucleotides: TGCAGTGCTTTATCGGACACTGAAGCTTTCTTT.

This chain links TRBV27 with TRBJ2-3; no clear D. CDR1 and CDR2 (germline): MNHEY, SMNVEV (reference sequence). The CDR3 has 14 residues. Between the trimmed V and J ends, which lost 2 bases and 2 bases, there was a span of 8 bases. The CDR3 nucleotides read TGTGCCAGCAGTTTAAGTCCAGACACAGATACGCAGTATTTT. Residues: CASSLSPDTDTQYF.

The V gene is TRBV7-6, the J gene TRBJ1-5; D is unclear. The CDR3 loop spans 12 amino acids. V was clipped by 1 base and J by 10 bases, with 8 bases between them. From germline, CDR1 is SGHVS and CDR2 FNYEAQ. The CDR3 loop reads CASSLGAEPQHF. CDR3 sequence (DNA): TGTGCCAGCAGCTTAGGAGCGGAACCCCAGCATTTT.

The chain has TRBV4-3 and TRBJ2-2; TRBD1 matches at 7 bases. The CDR3 has 15 residues. CDR1 and CDR2 from the germline V gene are LGHNA and YSLEER. Unmatched junction bases numbered 4, after V lost 4 bases and J lost 2 bases. The CDR3 bases are TGCGCCAGCAGCCCGTGGGACAGCAACACCGGGGAGCTGTTTTTT. Translating gives CASSPWDSNTGELFF.

This rearrangement joins TRBV7-9 to TRBJ2-3; 12 bases map to TRBD2. The CDR3 runs 15 residues. V lost 6 bases, J lost 4 bases, and 5 bases stayed unmatched. Germline CDR1 is SEHNR and CDR2 is FQNEAQ (reference sequence). The CDR3 bases are TGTGCCAGCAGAGGGACTAGCGGGCTGGCAGATACGCAGTATTTT. It is translated as CASRGTSGLADTQYF.

This clone came up a few times. It is likely a read error, because the conserved phenylalanine at the end of the CDR3 is missing. No DNA is shown, since the ends of the CDR3 on it are uncertain; the CDR3 is the one TCRdb lists. The chain has TRBV21-1 and TRBJ1-1; the table's TRBD1 call for D was not verified on the DNA. TRBV21-1 has pseudogene status. The CDR3 adds up to 8 amino acids, both ends counted. CDR3 sequence: CASSPRDR.

The chain uses TRBV15 and TRBJ2-5; D is possibly TRBD2 (5 bases). The germline CDR1 and CDR2 sequences are LNHNV and YYDKDF (reference sequence). The germline V and J ends were trimmed by 0 bases and 0 bases, with 8 bases remaining between them. This CDR3 has 15 amino acids. The DNA of the CDR3 is TGTGCCACCAGCAGAGAAGTGGGAGACCAAGAGACCCAGTACTTC. Amino acid sequence: CATSREVGDQETQYF.

The chain is built from TRBV27 and TRBJ2-3; a weak D match, TRBD1 (5 bases). CDR3 length: 16 residues. Deletions cut 6 bases from V and 0 bases from J, with 16 bases between. Per germline, CDR1 MNHEY and CDR2 SMNVEV (reference sequence). CDR3 sequence (DNA): TGTGCCAGCAGCGACCTCCAGGGCTTAAGCACAGATACGCAGTATTTT. Translation: CASSDLQGLSTDTQYF.

The chain links TRBV6-1 to TRBJ2-7; tentative D call: TRBD1 (5 bases). V lost 7 bases and J 0 bases, leaving 13 bases between the germline ends. This CDR3 contains 14 residues. Germline CDR1 reads MNHNS; CDR2 reads SASEGT. The CDR3 region is CASKVTGDSYEQYF. Written as DNA, the CDR3 is TGTGCCAGCAAGGTCACAGGTGACTCCTACGAGCAGTACTTC.

This chain joins TRBV9 and TRBJ2-2; 8 positions match TRBD1. Germline V lookup: CDR1 SGDLS, CDR2 YYNGEE. The CDR3 has 17 amino acids. Trimming at V came to 3 bases and at J to 6 bases, leaving 13 bases not matched to a gene. The CDR3 region is CASSDPPRTGPAGELFF. The DNA of the CDR3 is TGTGCCAGCAGCGACCCACCCCGGACAGGGCCGGCCGGGGAGCTGTTTTTT.

This clone was recorded only once. The junction shows a germline mismatch at one end, possibly a read error. Distinct nucleotide sequences in the sample also encode this CDR3. The CDR3 DNA sequence: TGCGCCAGCAGCTCACCGGGACAGGGTGAAAAACTGTTTTTT. Translation gives CASSSPGQGEKLFF. The chain uses TRBV7-9 and TRBJ1-4; 9 nucleotides line up with TRBD1. There are 14 residues in the CDR3. CDR1 and CDR2 from the germline V gene are SEHNR and FQNEAQ (reference sequence).

V and J are TRBV13 and TRBJ1-4; D is perhaps TRBD1 (5 bases). In germline, CDR1 is PRHDT, CDR2 FYEKMQ (reference sequence). Trimming took 4 bases from V and 3 from J, leaving 12 bases between them. The CDR3 totals 15 residues. CDR3 loop: CASSWGLGANEKLFF. The CDR3 bases are TGTGCCAGCAGCTGGGGCCTAGGGGCTAATGAAAAACTGTTTTTT.

The rearrangement uses TRBV23-1 and TRBJ1-1, with 9 positions matching TRBD1. TRBV23-1 is identified as an open reading frame with a role that is uncertain. CDR3 length: 15 residues. Trimming cost V 4 bases and J 5 bases; bases outside gene matches: 8. The CDR3 spells CASSPPTGGGTEAFF. DNA of the CDR3: TGCGCCAGCAGTCCCCCCACAGGGGGCGGGACTGAAGCTTTCTTT.

The sample holds one count of this clone. The chain has TRBV28 and TRBJ2-1, with D perhaps matching TRBD1 (6 bases). Germline V gives CDR1 MDHEN, CDR2 SYDVKM. CDR3 size: 14 residues. Trimming left V 4 bases short and J 2 bases short, with 9 bases between. The chain's CDR3 is CASSSDSPYNEQFF. CDR3 coding DNA: TGTGCCAGCAGTTCGGACAGCCCCTACAATGAGCAGTTCTTC.

V usage is TRBV28 and J usage is TRBJ2-6, with 9 bases aligning to TRBD2. Trimming removed 8 bases from V and 0 bases from J; junction bases left unmatched: 5. Germline lookup yields CDR1 MDHEN and CDR2 SYDVKM. The CDR3 contains 16 residues. CDR3: CASSSGESSGANVLTF. The CDR3 DNA sequence: TGTGCCAGCTCTAGCGGGGAGAGCTCTGGGGCCAACGTCCTGACTTTC.

This clone was counted only a few times. This rearrangement joins TRBV4-2 to TRBJ2-7; tentatively, D is TRBD2 (5 bases). Trimming removed 7 bases at V and 1 base at J, with 20 bases between. This CDR3 is 16 amino acids long. From germline, CDR1 is LGHNA and CDR2 YNFKEQ. In nucleotides, the CDR3 is TGTGCCAGCACCGCCCGGGGATTGGAAGGGTCCTACGAGCAGTACTTC. Translated: CASTARGLEGSYEQYF.

Comment on this clone: One base separates it from a far larger clone, so it is likely a read error. The gene calls are TRBV5-5 and TRBJ2-7, with a weak D call TRBD1 (6 bases). The CDR3 totals 13 residues. The germline V gene encodes CDR1 SGHKS and CDR2 YYEKEE (reference sequence). The V and J ends lost 2 bases and 2 bases respectively, with 8 bases between them. The DNA for the CDR3 is TGTGCCAGCAGCTTCGGGACAACCTACGAGCAGTACTTC. This codes for CASSFGTTYEQYF.

This clone was detected only a few times. V usage is TRBV4-3 and J usage is TRBJ2-7; no definite D call. The V gene lost 0 bases and the J gene lost 3 bases, with 9 bases spanning the gap. CDR1 is LGHNA, CDR2 YSLEER, per germline. The CDR3 sequence is 14 residues long. CDR3 nucleotide sequence: TGCGCCAGCAGCCAAGAAAACAGATACTACGAGCAGTACTTC. Protein product: CASSQENRYYEQYF.

The V and J genes are TRBV13 and TRBJ2-1, with 11 bases identical to TRBD2. Germline CDR1 reads PRHDT; CDR2 reads FYEKMQ (reference sequence). The CDR3 is made up of 15 amino acids. V trimming: 6 bases; J trimming: 5 bases; junction bases outside the gene matches: 6. CDR3 DNA sequence: TGTGCCAGCAGTTCCCGTAGCGGGGGGGACAATGAGCAGTTCTTC. Translation gives CASSSRSGGDNEQFF. Together with reference TRBV13 and TRBJ2-1, the CDR3 gives the full variable domain: AAGVIQSPRHLIKEKRETATLKCYPIPRHDTVYWYQQGPGQDPQFLISFYEKMQSDKGSIPDRFSAQQFSDYHSELNMSSLELGDSALYFCASSSRSGGDNEQFFGPGTRLTVL.

The CDR3 sequence: CSVEDTLGAFF. In DNA, the CDR3 is TGCAGCGTTGAAGACACCCTAGGAGCTTTCTTT. The chain uses TRBV29-1 and TRBJ1-1; no firm D call. V lost 0 bases and J lost 10, with 9 bases in between. The CDR3 totals 11 residues. Germline V gene sequence: CDR1 SQVTM, CDR2 ANQGSEA.